The rows below give T cell receptor beta chains drawn from one sample of a study of CD8+ T cells in alopecia areata. Sequenced by immunoSEQ multiplex PCR; TCRdb stores in-frame clones only, minus some. The sample holds some 220,000 clones, 50% to 60% seen once. The source was CD4+ T cells sorted from blood, collected at week 4, from a patient treated with tofacitinib. The receptors derive from a human donor with alopecia areata. CDR3s include the opening cysteine and the closing phenylalanine or tryptophan. A D gene is named only where the DNA matches it firmly. Not every row has a clone size; where given, it reads once, few, many or a size class.

j_gene,v_gene,abundance,d_gene,CDR3aa,CDR3nt
TRBJ1-1,TRBV29-1,-,TRBD1,CSVEGQGRFVAFF,TGCAGCGTTGAAGGACAGGGGAGGTTCGTAGCTTTCTTT
TRBJ1-1,TRBV2,few,TRBD1,CASKTGENTEAFF,TGTGCCAGCAAGACAGGGGAGAACACTGAAGCTTTCTTT
TRBJ2-1,TRBV5-6,-,-,CASSFPGRNEQFF,TGTGCCAGCAGCTTCCCAGGGCGGAATGAGCAGTTCTTC
TRBJ1-1,TRBV6-1,-,TRBD1,CASSGRTGVPEAFF,TGTGCCAGCAGTGGGAGGACAGGGGTACCTGAAGCTTTCTTT
TRBJ1-6,TRBV11-2,-,TRBD1,CASRDNRGRISPLHF,TGTGCCAGCAGGGACAACAGGGGGCGCATCTCACCCCTCCACTTT
TRBJ1-4,TRBV5-4,-,-,CASSPTGGTEKLFF,TGTGCCAGCAGCCCAACGGGGGGGACTGAAAAACTGTTTTTT
TRBJ1-1,TRBV21-1,-,-,CASTEAFF,TGTGCCAGCACTGAAGCTTTCTTT
TRBJ2-1,TRBV4-3,-,-,CASSQVRGGSNEQFF,TGCGCCAGCAGCCAAGTTAGGGGGGGCAGCAATGAGCAGTTCTTC
TRBJ2-1,TRBV6-5,-,TRBD2,CASTGGLDEQFF,TGTGCCAGTACGGGGGGTTTGGATGAGCAGTTCTTC
TRBJ1-5,TRBV5-1,-,TRBD1,CASSSGTGDNQPQHF,TGCGCCAGCAGCTCCGGGACAGGGGATAATCAGCCCCAGCATTTT
TRBJ2-6,TRBV29-1,few,TRBD1,CSVGTGGTGANVLTF,TGCAGCGTTGGGACAGGGGGAACTGGGGCCAACGTCCTGACTTTC
TRBJ1-1,TRBV5-1,-,TRBD1,CASSLTGTGINTEAFF,TGCGCCAGCAGCTTGACCGGGACAGGGATCAACACTGAAGCTTTCTTT
TRBJ1-6,TRBV7-2,few,-,CASSLGADSSPLHF,TGTGCCAGCAGTTTAGGTGCAGATAGTTCACCCCTCCACTTT
TRBJ2-6,TRBV19,-,-,CASSKVLGTGANVLTF,TGTGCCAGTAGTAAGGTGTTAGGGACTGGGGCCAACGTCCTGACTTTC
TRBJ2-3,TRBV4-1,-,TRBD2,CASLGRASDTQYF,TGCGCCAGCCTGGGGAGGGCCTCGGATACGCAGTATTTT
TRBJ2-3,TRBV15,once,TRBD2,CATIAGGPADTQYF,TGTGCCACCATAGCGGGGGGGCCGGCAGATACGCAGTATTTT
TRBJ1-1,TRBV5-1,-,TRBD1,CASSFDRGGLNTEAFF,TGCGCCAGCAGCTTCGACAGGGGCGGCCTGAACACTGAAGCTTTCTTT
TRBJ1-6,TRBV14,few,-,CASSFASNSPLHF,TGTGCCAGCAGCTTCGCAAGCAATTCACCCCTCCACTTT
TRBJ1-1,TRBV9,-,-,CASSPRGPREVNTEAFF,TGTGCCAGCAGCCCCCGCGGCCCAAGGGAGGTTAACACTGAAGCTTTCTTT
TRBJ2-1,TRBV10-2,few,TRBD2,CASTGGNEQFF,TGCGCCAGCACGGGAGGGAATGAGCAGTTCTTC
TRBJ1-2,TRBV7-2,-,-,CASSPGAGYGYTF,TGTGCCAGCAGCCCGGGGGCGGGGTATGGCTACACCTTC
TRBJ1-2,TRBV29-1,-,TRBD1,CSGDRVGGYTF,TGCAGCGGGGACAGGGTTGGGGGCTACACCTTC
TRBJ1-1,TRBV10-3,few,-,CAISESGRQRTEAFF,TGTGCCATCAGTGAGTCGGGAAGACAGAGAACTGAAGCTTTCTTT
TRBJ1-1,TRBV29-1,-,TRBD1,CSGWPGGVDTEAFF,TGCAGCGGGTGGCCAGGGGGCGTAGACACTGAAGCTTTCTTT
TRBJ1-1,TRBV29-1,-,TRBD1,CSVEDPLGQSFRAEAFF,TGCAGCGTTGAAGACCCGTTGGGACAGTCTTTTCGGGCTGAAGCTTTCTTT
TRBJ1-2,TRBV19,many,-,CASISSNRANYGYTF,TGTGCCAGTATCTCCAGTAACAGGGCGAACTATGGCTACACCTTC
TRBJ2-1,TRBV7-6,once,TRBD2,CASRTGGNYNEQFF,TGTGCCAGCAGAACGGGGGGAAACTACAATGAGCAGTTCTTC
TRBJ2-2,TRBV4-3,few,-,CASSQGPSQAGELFF,TGCGCCAGCAGCCAAGGGCCTAGCCAGGCCGGGGAGCTGTTTTTT
TRBJ2-1,TRBV2,many,-,CASSRDSYYNEQFF,TGTGCCAGCAGTCGGGACTCGTACTACAATGAGCAGTTCTTC
TRBJ1-6,TRBV2,-,-,CASSSGRDSSLHF,TGTGCCAGCAGCTCCGGACGGGATTCTTCCCTCCACTTT
TRBJ2-7,TRBV19,-,-,CASSRTRDGSYEQYF,TGTGCCAGTAGTCGGACTCGGGACGGCTCCTACGAGCAGTACTTC
TRBJ1-5,TRBV5-6,-,TRBD1,CASSSSRDSWNQPQHF,TGTGCCAGCAGCTCTAGTCGGGACAGTTGGAATCAGCCCCAGCATTTT
TRBJ1-2,TRBV10-3,-,-,CAISESGAQAIGYGYTF,TGTGCCATCAGTGAGTCCGGTGCCCAGGCGATTGGCTATGGCTACACCTTC
TRBJ1-6,TRBV27,few,-,CASSSTNSPLHF,TGTGCCAGCAGTTCGACAAATTCACCCCTCCACTTT
TRBJ1-2,TRBV29-1,-,-,CSVSSGTPTF,TGCAGCGTAAGTTCTGGGACACCCACCTTC
TRBJ1-1,TRBV19,few,-,CASSSDSYAAEAFF,TGTGCCAGTAGTTCGGACTCTTATGCCGCTGAAGCTTTCTTT
TRBJ2-5,TRBV5-6,-,TRBD2,CASSPTLAARDQYF,TGTGCCAGCAGCCCAACGCTAGCGGCACGGGACCAGTACTTC
TRBJ1-2,TRBV23-1,once,-,CASSQSKSRERNGYTF,TGCGCCAGCAGTCAATCAAAGTCCAGGGAAAGGAATGGCTACACCTTC
TRBJ2-2,TRBV7-2,-,-,CASSLGELEKLFF,TGTGCCAGCAGCTTAGGGGAGTTAGAGAAGCTGTTTTTT
TRBJ1-6,TRBV10-3,-,TRBD1,CAIRADTTGRDSPLHF,TGTGCCATCAGGGCAGATACGACAGGGCGGGATTCACCCCTCCACTTT
TRBJ1-2,TRBV10-3,-,-,CAISESAREYGYTF,TGTGCCATCAGTGAGTCGGCAAGGGAATATGGCTACACCTTC
TRBJ2-6,TRBV5-1,-,-,CASSLGPVKAGANVLTF,TGCGCCAGCAGCTTGGGCCCAGTCAAGGCTGGGGCCAACGTCCTGACTTTC
TRBJ2-2,TRBV29-1,-,-,CSVDQGSAGELFF,TGCAGCGTTGACCAGGGGAGCGCCGGGGAGCTGTTTTTT
TRBJ2-7,TRBV29-1,-,TRBD1,CSVGQKYEQYF,TGCAGCGTGGGACAGAAATACGAGCAGTACTTC
TRBJ2-2,TRBV14,few,TRBD2,CASSQDLLASTGELFF,TGTGCCAGCAGCCAAGACTTACTAGCGAGCACCGGGGAGCTGTTTTTT
TRBJ1-6,TRBV7-9,-,-,CASRRGDASSYNSPLHF,TGTGCCAGCAGACGGGGGGATGCCAGCTCCTATAATTCACCCCTCCACTTT
TRBJ1-4,TRBV30,-,-,CAWSGTSDGKLFF,TGTGCCTGGAGTGGGACCTCGGATGGAAAACTGTTTTTT